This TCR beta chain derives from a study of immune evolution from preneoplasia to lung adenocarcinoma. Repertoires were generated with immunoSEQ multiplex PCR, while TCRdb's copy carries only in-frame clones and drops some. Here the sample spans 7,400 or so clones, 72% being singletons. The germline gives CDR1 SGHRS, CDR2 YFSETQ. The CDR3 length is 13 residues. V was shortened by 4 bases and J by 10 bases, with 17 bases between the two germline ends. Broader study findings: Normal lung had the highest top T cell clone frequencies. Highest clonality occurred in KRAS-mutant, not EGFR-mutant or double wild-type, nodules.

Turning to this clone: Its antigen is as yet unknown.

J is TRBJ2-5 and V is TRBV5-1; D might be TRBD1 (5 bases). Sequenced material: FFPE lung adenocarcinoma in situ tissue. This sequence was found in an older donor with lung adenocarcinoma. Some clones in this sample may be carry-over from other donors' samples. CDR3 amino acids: CASSPDRPWIQYF. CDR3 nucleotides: TGCGCCAGCAGCCCCGACAGACCCTGGATCCAGTACTTC. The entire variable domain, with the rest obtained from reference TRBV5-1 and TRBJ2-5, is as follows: KAGVTQTPRYLIKTRGQQVTLSCSPISGHRSVSWYQQTPGQGLQFLFEYFSETQRNKGNFPGRFSGRQFSNSRSEMNVSTLELGDSALYLCASSPDRPWIQYFGPGTRLLVL.